The following is a TCR beta chain sequence with its context. The source of the sample is a study of blood T cell repertoires in COVID-19. Data came from immunoSEQ multiplex PCR; TCRdb stores just in-frame clones and leaves some out. This sample has a few hundred thousand clones; 86% occur once, and the top ten carry 5.5% to 6.5%. The sequencing sample was made of peripheral blood. This clonotype was obtained from a man between 60 and 75 years old with acute or convalescent COVID-19.

The CDR3 sequence: CASSISGQGEETQYF. The DNA for the CDR3 is TGTGCCAGTAGTATATCAGGACAGGGAGAAGAGACCCAGTACTTC. The V call is TRBV19, the J call TRBJ2-5; TRBD1 matches 8 bases. The V gene's germline CDR1 is LNHDA and CDR2 SQIVND (reference sequence). This CDR3 has 15 amino acids. The V segment lost 2 bases and the J segment 3 bases; nucleotides outside the gene matches: 5.